Listed below are T cell receptor beta chains from one sample, sequenced in a study of blood T cell repertoires in COVID-19. The assay was immunoSEQ multiplex PCR, and TCRdb's table has in-frame clones only and misses some. The repertoire holds 200,000 to 250,000 clones, with approximately 90% as singletons. Input material: peripheral blood. The receptors stem from a woman aged 30 to 39 with COVID-19, enrolled during active disease. CDR3s include the opening cysteine and the closing phenylalanine or tryptophan. A row's size may be missing; if present it is once, few, many or a size class.

J,size,V,CDR3
TRBJ1-2,-,TRBV4-1,CASSAGQGPSGGYTF
TRBJ2-6,once,TRBV28,CASRTATSGANVLTF
TRBJ2-1,-,TRBV30,CAWTFPQYQAGGPGEQFF
TRBJ2-3,-,TRBV3-1/TRBV3-2,CASSQDQDTQYF
TRBJ1-2,-,TRBV28,CASSLWDRELRGYTF
TRBJ1-1,few,TRBV19,CASSATLEGRSEAFF
TRBJ2-1,-,TRBV29-1,CSALAGGGDNEQFF
TRBJ2-5,-,TRBV19,CASSIVVGGGGQETQYF
TRBJ2-3,-,TRBV10-1,CASSDQRGRTDTQYF
TRBJ1-1,-,TRBV7-6,CASSLDTNTEAFF
TRBJ1-2,-,TRBV5-4,CASRPGTDFYGYTF
TRBJ2-3,-,TRBV2,CASSDPGQKSTDTQYF
TRBJ2-5,-,TRBV27,CASSRRLAGYQETQYF
TRBJ1-2,once,TRBV20-1,CSAYEAYGYTF
TRBJ1-6,-,TRBV11-2,CASSAWSGNSPLHF
TRBJ1-2,-,TRBV18,CASSLAATGANYGYTF
TRBJ2-1,-,TRBV4-1,CASSHDLAGGFNEQFF